This TCR beta chain stems from a study of siplizumab effects on memory and regulatory T cells. To note about this clone: Its antigen is still unknown.

The CDR3 covers 16 residues. Data came from immunoSEQ multiplex PCR; TCRdb stores just in-frame clones and leaves some out. The table includes 65,000 to 90,000 clones, roughly 93% detected once. Overall study findings and caveats: Poor capture below about 10^-5 frequency left most alloreactive clones unmapped to unstimulated subsets. Most proliferating CD4+ or CD8+ clones, roughly 80-97%, had no naive or memory assignment.

This chain connects TRBV12-2 to TRBJ2-3; the table's D call of TRBD2 was not tested on the DNA. TRBV12-2 is noted as a pseudogene. The sample taken for sequencing was CD8+ T cells sorted from blood. This clonotype was obtained from a human donor in good health. CDR3 in DNA: TGTGCAAGTCGCCGAGAGGCGGGACGGGCCACAGATACGCAGTATTTT. Translation gives CASRREAGRATDTQYF.